The T cell receptor (beta chain) described here comes from a study of blood T cells in healthy people across ages. This clonotype was found a few times. V was trimmed by 5 bases and J by 3 bases, leaving 16 bases between them. The CDR3 extends over 15 amino acids. They isolated at least 6 million PBMCs from each sample. Total RNA was isolated from each sample in quantities of at least 5 micrograms. A second PCR of about 7 to 12 cycles used a sample-barcoded 5' primer and a J-beta primer mix. TCRdb called the 5' RACE reads again in MiXCR, with one record for every CDR3 protein. In the table there are approximately 800,000 distinct CDR3 sequences, around a quarter of which are singletons. This sample was shared with a second study, whose subject was T cells of mothers and their children.

The receptor's source is a boy aged 10-17 years in good health. Sequencing was performed on blood. This chain joins TRBV12-3 or TRBV12-4 and TRBJ1-1; D is possibly TRBD1 (5 bases). The CDR3 DNA reads TGTGCCAGCAGTCCCCTCAGGTTGGGGGACACTGAAGCTTTCTTT. The encoded protein is CASSPLRLGDTEAFF.